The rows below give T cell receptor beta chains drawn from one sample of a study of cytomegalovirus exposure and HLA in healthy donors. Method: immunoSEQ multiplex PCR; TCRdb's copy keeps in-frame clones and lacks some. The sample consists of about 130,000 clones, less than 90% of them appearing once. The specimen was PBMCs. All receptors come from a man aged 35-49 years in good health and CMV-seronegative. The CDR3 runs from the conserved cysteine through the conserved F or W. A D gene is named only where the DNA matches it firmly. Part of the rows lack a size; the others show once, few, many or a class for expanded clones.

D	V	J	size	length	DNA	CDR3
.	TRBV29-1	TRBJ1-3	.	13	TGCAGCGTTGAGGAGGTCTCTGGAAACACCATATATTTT	CSVEEVSGNTIYF
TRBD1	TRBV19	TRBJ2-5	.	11	TGTGCCAGTAGTTCGGGACAGGGGCATTACTTC	CASSSGQGHYF
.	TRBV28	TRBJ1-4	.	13	TGTGCCAGCAGCCGCGATAGCAGTCAGGGACTGTTTTTT	CASSRDSSQGLFF
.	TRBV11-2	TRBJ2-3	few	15	TGTGCCAGCAGCCCCTACAGGGATGGCGCAGATACGCAGTATTTT	CASSPYRDGADTQYF
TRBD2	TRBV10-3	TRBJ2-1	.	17	TGTGCCATCAGTCGAGCGGGAGGTATAGCCTCCTACAATGAGCAGTTCTTC	CAISRAGGIASYNEQFF
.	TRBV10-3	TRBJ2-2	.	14	TGTGCCATCAGTGAGTCCCGCAGGACCGGGGAGCTGTTTTTT	CAISESRRTGELFF
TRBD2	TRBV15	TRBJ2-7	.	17	TGTGCCACCAGCAGAGATGGGGCAGCGGGGCCCTCCTACGAGCAGTACTTC	CATSRDGAAGPSYEQYF
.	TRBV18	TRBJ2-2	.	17	TGTGCCAGCTCACCGACGGGGACTCCTTTGAACACCGGGGAGCTGTTTTTT	CASSPTGTPLNTGELFF
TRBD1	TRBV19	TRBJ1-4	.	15	TGTGCCAGTAGTATCGACAGGGGGGCAAGGGAAAAACTGTTTTTT	CASSIDRGAREKLFF
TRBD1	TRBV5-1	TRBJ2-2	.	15	TGCGCCAGCAGATGGACAGGGGGCAGCACCGGGGAGCTGTTTTTT	CASRWTGGSTGELFF
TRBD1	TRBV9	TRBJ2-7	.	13	TGTGCCAGCAGCGTACGACAGGGGCGGGAGCAGTACTTC	CASSVRQGREQYF
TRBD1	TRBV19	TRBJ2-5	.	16	TGTGCCAGTAGTATAAAGGAAAGGGTGACAGGGCAGACCCAGTACTTC	CASSIKERVTGQTQYF
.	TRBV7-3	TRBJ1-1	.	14	TGTGCCAGCAGCCCCGGGGGGCGGGTGACTGAAGCTTTCTTT	CASSPGGRVTEAFF
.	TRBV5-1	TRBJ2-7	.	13	TGCGCCAGCAGCTTGGGAGGGAGGTACGAGCAGTACTTC	CASSLGGRYEQYF
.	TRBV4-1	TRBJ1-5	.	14	TGCGCCAGCAGCCCCGGACAGCGCAATCAGCCCCAGCATTTT	CASSPGQRNQPQHF
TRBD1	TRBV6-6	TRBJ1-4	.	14	TGTGCCAGCAGTTACCGGGACAGGGTTGAAAAACTGTTTTTT	CASSYRDRVEKLFF
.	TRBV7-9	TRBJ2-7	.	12	TGTTTCAGCAGCTTGCAGGCCTACGAGCAGTACTTC	CFSSLQAYEQYF
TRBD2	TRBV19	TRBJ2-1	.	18	TGTGCCAGTAGTATAGGGACGCCTAGCGGGGGGGGTGGGAATGAGCAGTTCTTC	CASSIGTPSGGGGNEQFF
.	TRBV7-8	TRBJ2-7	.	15	TGTGCCAGCAGCTTAGTAGGGACAACTACCTACGAGCAGTACTTC	CASSLVGTTTYEQYF
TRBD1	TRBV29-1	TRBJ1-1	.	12	TGCAGCGTAGGGACAGGGCGGGGTGAAGCTTTCTTT	CSVGTGRGEAFF
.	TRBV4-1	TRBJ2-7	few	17	TGCGCCAGCAGCCAAGACTACACTAGGGTTCATTATTACGAGCAGTACTTC	CASSQDYTRVHYYEQYF
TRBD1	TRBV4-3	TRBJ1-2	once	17	TGCGCCAGCAGCCAAGATCAGCGGACAGGGGTATTTGGTGGCTACACCTTC	CASSQDQRTGVFGGYTF
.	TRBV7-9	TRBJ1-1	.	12	TGTTCCAGCAGCTTCGTAGGGGGTGAAGCTTTCTTT	CSSSFVGGEAFF
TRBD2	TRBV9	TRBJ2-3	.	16	TGTGCCAGCAGCGTAGCTGCCGGGGGGAGTACAGATACGCAGTATTTT	CASSVAAGGSTDTQYF
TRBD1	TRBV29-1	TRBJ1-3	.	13	TGCAGCGTCGAGACAGGGGCTGGAAACACCATATATTTT	CSVETGAGNTIYF
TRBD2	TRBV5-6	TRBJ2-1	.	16	TGTGCCAGCAGCTTGGCCACTCTAGCGGGAGAGGAAGAGCAGTTCTTC	CASSLATLAGEEEQFF
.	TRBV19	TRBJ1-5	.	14	TGTGCCAGTAGTATAGTAGCAGGGAGGGAGCCCCAGCATTTT	CASSIVAGREPQHF
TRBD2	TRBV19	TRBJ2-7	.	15	TGTGCCAGTAGTATCGGGACTAGCGGAGCATACGAGCAGTACTTC	CASSIGTSGAYEQYF
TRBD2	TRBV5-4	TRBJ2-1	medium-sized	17	TGTGCCAGCAGCTTGATCCGGGAGGGTCCACCCTACAATGAGCAGTTCTTC	CASSLIREGPPYNEQFF
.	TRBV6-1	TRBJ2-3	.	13	TGTGCCAGCAGACCCCTGAGGGGGGGTACGCAGTATTTT	CASRPLRGGTQYF
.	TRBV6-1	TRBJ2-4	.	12	TGTGCCAGCAGTGATCTACAAAACATTCAGTACTTC	CASSDLQNIQYF
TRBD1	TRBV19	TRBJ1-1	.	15	TGTGCCAGTAGTACCCGACAGGGGGCTGACACTGAAGCTTTCTTT	CASSTRQGADTEAFF
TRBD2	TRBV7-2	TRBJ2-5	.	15	TGTGCCAGCAGGGACGCTAGCGGGGGGGGTGAGACCCAGTACTTC	CASRDASGGGETQYF
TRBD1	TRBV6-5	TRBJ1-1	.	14	TGTGCCAGCAGTAGGGACAGCATGAACACTGAAGCTTTCTTT	CASSRDSMNTEAFF
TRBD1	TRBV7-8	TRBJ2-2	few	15	TGTGCCAGCAGCTTACGGACAGGGGGCCCCGGGGAGCTGTTTTTT	CASSLRTGGPGELFF
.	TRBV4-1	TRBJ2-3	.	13	TGCGCCAGCAGCCTCCGTCCCACAGATACGCAGTATTTT	CASSLRPTDTQYF
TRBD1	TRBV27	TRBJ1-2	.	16	TGTGCCAGCAGTCCCCGACCCCAGGACAGGGGCTATGGCTACACCTTC	CASSPRPQDRGYGYTF
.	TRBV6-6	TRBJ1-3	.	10	TGTGCCAGCTACGGGAACACCATATATTTT	CASYGNTIYF
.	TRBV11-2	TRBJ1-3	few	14	TGTGCCAGCAGCTTAGACAGGGCTGGAAACACCATATATTTT	CASSLDRAGNTIYF
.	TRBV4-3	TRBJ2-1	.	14	TGCGCCAGCAGCCGATCAGGACTATCCAATGAGCAGTTCTTC	CASSRSGLSNEQFF